The next 25 T cell receptor beta chains were all read from a single sample in a study of blood T cell repertoires in COVID-19. Sequencing was performed with immunoSEQ multiplex PCR; in TCRdb, only in-frame clones are kept and a portion is missing. The sample holds about 300,000 clones, around nine tenths seen once. Material: peripheral blood. Every receptor here comes from a young woman with COVID-19, enrolled during active disease.

The chain couples TRBV11-2 to TRBJ1-1; tentative D call: TRBD1 (5 bases). The CDR3 length is 16 residues. Germline CDR1 is SGHAT and CDR2 is FQNNGV. Trimming took 6 bases from V and 4 from J, leaving 21 bases between them. CDR3 DNA: TGTGCCAGCAGACCAGCGCCTCAGGGTAAGGGCACTGAAGCTTTCTTT. It is translated as CASRPAPQGKGTEAFF.

V gene TRBV10-3 combines with J gene TRBJ2-5, with D maybe TRBD2 (5 bases). Trimming shortened V by 5 bases and J by 5 bases, and 12 bases separated the two germline ends. Germline V gene lookup returns CDR1 ENHRY and CDR2 SYGVKD. The CDR3 extends over 13 amino acids. For the CDR3, the DNA is TGTGCCATCAGTCCACGGACGGGGGAGACCCAGTACTTC. It yields the protein CAISPRTGETQYF.

The chain combines TRBV6-5 with TRBJ1-1, with TRBD1 as a possible D gene (5 bases). CDR1 is MNHEY and CDR2 is SVGAGI in the germline V gene. The CDR3 is 13 residues long. Between the trimmed V and J ends, which lost 2 bases and 10 bases, there was a span of 14 bases. The CDR3 DNA sequence: TGTGCCAGCAGTTACCGGCAGGCGGGGGTAGCTTTCTTT. Translation gives CASSYRQAGVAFF.

This sequence joins TRBV7-8 and TRBJ1-2; tentatively, D is TRBD1 (6 bases). The CDR3 is 15 amino acids. The V end lost 5 bases, the J end lost 3 bases, and 16 bases lay between the germline ends. Germline CDR1 SGHVS, CDR2 FQNEAQ. The CDR3: CASSARGAEDYGYTF. The CDR3 bases are TGTGCCAGCAGCGCCCGGGGGGCGGAGGACTATGGCTACACCTTC.

This rearrangement joins TRBV7-3 to TRBJ1-2, with D perhaps TRBD1 (6 bases). V was pared by 2 bases and J by 8 bases, with 12 bases between. The CDR3 covers 13 residues. CDR1 and CDR2 from the germline V gene are SGHTA and FQGTGA. The CDR3 spells CASSLGGGRGYTF. CDR3 nucleotides: TGTGCCAGCAGCTTAGGTGGGGGCAGGGGCTACACCTTC.

The CDR3 region is CASTFRGGAGELFF. The CDR3 region has the DNA TGTGCCAGCACTTTCCGAGGGGGGGCAGGGGAGCTGTTTTTT. The chain carries TRBV5-4 and TRBJ2-2; tentative D call: TRBD2 (7 bases). The germline gives CDR1 SGHNT, CDR2 YYREEE (reference sequence). V dropped 6 bases and J dropped 8 bases, with 17 bases sitting between them. There are 14 residues in the CDR3.

This chain uses TRBV4-2 with TRBJ1-3; D is uncertain. This CDR3 region has 17 residues. Germline V gene sequence: CDR1 LGHNA, CDR2 YNFKEQ. Trimming removed 4 bases at V and 0 bases at J, with 16 bases between. For the CDR3, the DNA is TGTGCCAGCAGCCCACGGTCCCAACAGAGCTCTGGAAACACCATATATTTT. This encodes CASSPRSQQSSGNTIYF.

This clone was counted a single time. This chain links TRBV2 with TRBJ1-1; possibly TRBD1 for D (5 bases). Looked up from germline, CDR1 is SNHLY and CDR2 is FYNNEI. The CDR3 is 18 amino acids. With 1 base removed from V and 3 bases from J, the gap between germline ends came to 21 bases. The CDR3 DNA reads as TGTGCCAGCAGTGAAGAGGGGAGGGGTATGGGGATGGACACTGAAGCTTTCTTT. Translating gives CASSEEGRGMGMDTEAFF.

In this sample, this clone turned up once. V is TRBV19 and J is TRBJ2-5, with a tentative D call TRBD2 (6 bases). Germline CDR1 is LNHDA and CDR2 is SQIVND (reference sequence). V gave up 2 bases and J gave up 3 bases, with 7 bases separating them. The CDR3 sequence is 13 residues long. The CDR3 nucleotides are TGTGCCAGTAGTATACCGGGGGAAGAGACCCAGTACTTC. It translates to CASSIPGEETQYF.

Only one count was recorded for this clone. The chain couples TRBV5-4 to TRBJ1-2; 8 bases are shared with TRBD1. This CDR3 contains 13 residues. Per germline, CDR1 SGHNT and CDR2 YYREEE (reference sequence). V dropped 2 bases and J dropped 7; count of bases not matched to a gene: 4. This CDR3 reads CASSFRGPGGYTF. The CDR3 DNA reads TGTGCCAGCAGCTTCAGGGGGCCGGGTGGCTACACCTTC. The full variable domain, with the rest looked up from reference TRBV5-4 and TRBJ1-2, is ETGVTQSPTHLIKTRGQQVTLRCSSQSGHNTVSWYQQALGQGPQFIFQYYREEENGRGNFPPRFSGLQFPNYSSELNVNALELDDSALYLCASSFRGPGGYTFGSGTRLTVV.

The CDR3 spells CASSPPGQGPYEQYV. The CDR3 nucleotides read TGTGCCAGCAGTCCCCCGGGACAGGGCCCCTACGAGCAGTACGTC. The chain is built from TRBV28 and TRBJ2-7; 9 nucleotides match TRBD1. The CDR3 loop spans 15 amino acids. Germline trimming cut 5 bases from V and 2 bases from J; bases unmatched to any gene: 7. Per the germline V gene, CDR1 is MDHEN and CDR2 is SYDVKM.

The V call is TRBV7-2, the J call TRBJ1-3; D call uncertain. Trimming removed 1 base at V and 1 base at J, with 8 bases between. Germline V gives CDR1 SGHTA, CDR2 FQGNSA. The CDR3 is 15 residues long. CDR3 in amino acids: CASSLVSGSGNTIYF. The CDR3 region has the DNA TGTGCCAGCAGCTTAGTGTCGGGTTCTGGAAACACCATATATTTT.

The table lists this clone with a count of one. The J gene is TRBJ1-1, the V gene TRBV15; D remains unclear. The CDR3 loop spans 14 amino acids. Germline-derived CDR1 and CDR2 are LNHNV and YYDKDF (reference sequence). Deletions cut 0 bases from V and 1 base from J, with 6 bases between. The CDR3 region is CATSRDLRNTEAFF. CDR3 bases: TGTGCCACCAGCAGAGATCTTCGGAACACTGAAGCTTTCTTT.

The chain has TRBV9 and TRBJ2-3; 8 bases fit TRBD2. The germline CDR1 and CDR2 sequences are SGDLS and YYNGEE. This CDR3 has 13 amino acids. With V trimmed by 4 bases and J by 4 bases, 2 bases remained unmatched. This CDR3 reads CASSRAGADTQYF. The CDR3 nucleotides are TGTGCCAGCAGCCGAGCGGGGGCAGATACGCAGTATTTT. Full variable domain (missing parts from reference TRBV9 and TRBJ2-3): DSGVTQTPKHLITATGQRVTLRCSPRSGDLSVYWYQQSLDQGLQFLIQYYNGEERAKGNILERFSAQQFPDLHSELNLSSLELGDSALYFCASSRAGADTQYFGPGTRLTVL.

The chain joins TRBV27 to TRBJ1-1; D not resolved. CDR1 is MNHEY, CDR2 SMNVEV, per germline (reference sequence). The CDR3 sequence is 16 residues long. V lost 4 bases to trimming and J lost 1 base, with 16 bases between them. The chain's CDR3 is CASSSPRASGNTEAFF. CDR3 coding DNA: TGTGCCAGCAGTTCTCCCCGGGCCAGCGGGAACACTGAAGCTTTCTTT.

The chain couples TRBV30 to TRBJ2-3, with 9 bases identical to TRBD2. The length of the CDR3 is 16 residues. The J segment lost 0 bases and the V segment lost 1 base, leaving 5 bases of the junction unmatched. In germline, CDR1 is GTSNPN, CDR2 SVGIG (reference sequence). The CDR3 is CAWSGAGGPSTDTQYF. The CDR3 DNA follows: TGTGCCTGGAGTGGGGCGGGGGGGCCGAGCACAGATACGCAGTATTTT.

The genes are TRBV15 and TRBJ2-7; 8 bases align to TRBD1. Germline V gene data show CDR1 as LNHNV and CDR2 as YYDKDF (reference sequence). This CDR3 comprises 16 residues. V trimming: 1 base; J trimming: 1 base; junction bases outside the gene matches: 6. CDR3: CATSRATDRASYEQYF. The CDR3 nucleotides are TGTGCCACCAGCAGAGCCACGGACAGGGCATCCTACGAGCAGTACTTC.

The chain recombines TRBV5-1 with TRBJ1-1, with TRBD1 matching 7 bases. Germline CDR1 SGHRS, CDR2 YFSETQ. The ends lost 2 bases at V and 6 bases at J; junction bases unmatched: 7. This CDR3 comprises 14 residues. CDR3: CASSFTGVVAEAFF. CDR3 in DNA: TGCGCCAGCAGCTTCACAGGGGTAGTTGCTGAAGCTTTCTTT.

Only one count was recorded for this clone. The chain links TRBV5-1 to TRBJ2-7; perhaps TRBD1 as D (6 bases). The CDR3 is made up of 14 amino acids. Trimming stripped 0 bases from V and 3 bases from J, with 10 bases between. Germline CDR1 SGHRS, CDR2 YFSETQ. The CDR3 region is CASSLGDTSYEQYV. CDR3 DNA: TGCGCCAGCAGCTTGGGGGACACCAGCTACGAGCAGTACGTC.

This clone has more than one count but fewer than ten. V is TRBV6-5 and J is TRBJ1-2, with TRBD1 matching over 7 bases. The V and J ends lost 6 bases and 4 bases, in that order; junction bases with no gene match: 8. Germline CDR1 is MNHEY and CDR2 is SVGAGI. The CDR3 consists of 14 residues. The CDR3 region has the DNA TGTGCCAGCAGGAGAGAAGGGGGCGCCTATGGCTACACCTTC. This sequence encodes CASRREGGAYGYTF.

V is TRBV5-5 and J is TRBJ1-3; no firm D call. The germline V gene encodes CDR1 SGHKS and CDR2 YYEKEE (reference sequence). V was pared by 0 bases and J by 0 bases, with 7 bases between. The CDR3 length is 15 residues. The CDR3 DNA reads TGTGCCAGCAGCTTGGACATCAGCTCTGGAAACACCATATATTTT. It yields the protein CASSLDISSGNTIYF.

The rearrangement links TRBV2 to TRBJ1-5; D ambiguous. Germline V CDR1 and CDR2: SNHLY, FYNNEI. The CDR3 sequence is 14 residues long. Trimming left V 1 base short and J 4 bases short, with 8 bases between. The CDR3 loop reads CASSEDQENQPQHF. DNA for the CDR3: TGTGCCAGCAGTGAAGATCAGGAAAATCAGCCCCAGCATTTT.

V and J are TRBV13 and TRBJ1-2; D is ambiguous. V lost 0 bases and J lost 5, with 4 bases in between. This CDR3 spans 12 amino acids. Germline CDR1 is PRHDT and CDR2 is FYEKMQ (reference sequence). The CDR3 protein is CASSLGQYGYTF. CDR3 bases: TGTGCCAGCAGCTTAGGGCAGTATGGCTACACCTTC.

The rearrangement joins TRBV7-9 to TRBJ1-2; 8 bases map to TRBD1. The CDR3 contains 18 residues. Germline-derived CDR1 and CDR2 are SEHNR and FQNEAQ (reference sequence). V trimming: 5 bases; J trimming: 5 bases; junction bases outside the gene matches: 19. In DNA form, the CDR3 reads TGTGCCAGCAGCACCAACAGGGGGTTTTTAAATTTGGTGTATGGCTACACCTTC. It translates to CASSTNRGFLNLVYGYTF.

The chain combines TRBV6-4 with TRBJ2-3; the match to TRBD2 covers 7 bases. The CDR3 spans 15 residues. V gave up 0 bases and J gave up 5 bases; unmatched junction bases: 5. Germline V gene data show CDR1 as MRHNA and CDR2 as SNTAGT. The CDR3 sequence is CASSDSAGEGDTQYF. CDR3 DNA: TGTGCCAGCAGTGACTCCGCTGGGGAGGGAGATACGCAGTATTTT.